A selection of T cell receptor beta chains follows, all from one sample in a study of blood T cells in healthy people across ages. MiXCR, run by TCRdb on the 5' RACE reads, gives a single entry per CDR3 protein. The table lists over 1.5 million distinct CDR3 sequences, around 50% of them singletons. The sequenced sample consisted of blood. The receptors derive from a woman in her thirties or forties in good health. Each CDR3 is given with its conserved first and last residue. A D gene is named only where the DNA matches it firmly. Expanded clones are given a class, and other clones once, few, many or no size at all.

D gene,clone size,V gene,CDR3 length,J gene,CDR3 DNA,CDR3 protein
TRBD1,NA,TRBV12-3/TRBV12-4,13,TRBJ2-7,TGTGCCAGCAGTCCACAGACAGGGTTAGAGCAGTACTTC,CASSPQTGLEQYF
TRBD2,once,TRBV6-2/TRBV6-3,16,TRBJ2-1,TGTGCCAGCAGTAGTAGGAGCGGGGGAAAATACAATGAGCAGTTCTTC,CASSSRSGGKYNEQFF
NA,few,TRBV15,15,TRBJ1-2,TGTGCCACCAGCGGACGACAAGCCTCTAACTATGGCTACACCTTC,CATSGRQASNYGYTF
TRBD2,NA,TRBV6-6,15,TRBJ2-3,TGTGCCAGCAGATCCTCTAGCGGTAGCACAGATACGCAGTATTTT,CASRSSSGSTDTQYF
TRBD2,few,TRBV9,17,TRBJ2-5,TGTGCCAGCAGCGTGGGACTAGCGGGGGGGAAACGGGAGACCCAGTACTTC,CASSVGLAGGKRETQYF
NA,NA,TRBV7-9,17,TRBJ1-6,TGTGCCAGCAGCTTAGGAGGCACCGGGACGGCTAATTCACCCCTCCACTTT,CASSLGGTGTANSPLHF
TRBD1,few,TRBV6-2/TRBV6-3,17,TRBJ2-6,TGTGCCAGCAGTTACTGGGACAGAGGCTCTGGGGCCAACGTCCTGACTTTC,CASSYWDRGSGANVLTF
NA,few,TRBV20-1,13,TRBJ1-2,TGCAGTGCTTCGCCCGGGGGGGACTATGGCTACACCTTC,CSASPGGDYGYTF
NA,NA,TRBV7-2,16,TRBJ2-2,TGTGCCAGCAGCACCCGAACTAGCAGGGACACCGGGGAGCTGTTTTTT,CASSTRTSRDTGELFF
NA,few,TRBV29-1,14,TRBJ2-3,TGCAGCGGCCGCGATGGGGTCCGCACAGATACGCAGTATTTT,CSGRDGVRTDTQYF
TRBD2,few,TRBV6-2/TRBV6-3,17,TRBJ2-1,TGTGCCAGCAGTTACGGGACTAGCGGGGCTAAGAGGGATGAGCAGTTCTTC,CASSYGTSGAKRDEQFF
TRBD1,NA,TRBV7-2,14,TRBJ2-4,TGTGCCAGCAGCTTAGGTCTAAGCATTGGACAGGGGTACTTC,CASSLGLSIGQGYF
NA,NA,TRBV20-1,13,TRBJ2-5,TGCAGTGCCCTTAACTCAGTACAAGAGACCCAGTACTTC,CSALNSVQETQYF
TRBD2,NA,TRBV2,14,TRBJ2-1,TGTGCCAGCAGTGGACTAGCAGCCTTCAATGAGCAGTTCTTC,CASSGLAAFNEQFF
NA,NA,TRBV25-1,15,TRBJ2-3,TGTGCCAGCAGTGAATATCGGGGGGCCGCAGATACGCAGTATTTT,CASSEYRGAADTQYF
TRBD1,NA,TRBV6-2/TRBV6-3,15,TRBJ2-4,TGTGCCAGCAGTCGACAGGGCCCTCACCCTCTTGAGCAGTACTTC,CASSRQGPHPLEQYF
NA,few,TRBV28,13,TRBJ2-7,TGTGCCGTCCTCTCAGGGATCTACCACGAGCAGTACTTC,CAVLSGIYHEQYF
NA,once,TRBV29-1,10,TRBJ1-2,TGCAGCGTTGTGGGGCAGGGCTACACCTTC,CSVVGQGYTF
TRBD1,NA,TRBV25-1,13,TRBJ1-2,TGTGCCAGCAGTGATTTGACAGGGGTAGGCTACACCTTC,CASSDLTGVGYTF
NA,few,TRBV5-5,17,TRBJ2-4,TGTGCCAGCAGCGAGAAATTCCGCAGGGTAGCCAAAAACATTCAGTACTTC,CASSEKFRRVAKNIQYF
TRBD2,NA,TRBV4-1,19,TRBJ2-1,TGCGCCAGCAGCCATGGGACTAGCGGGGGAAGGGGATCCTACAATGAGCAGTTCTTC,CASSHGTSGGRGSYNEQFF
NA,NA,TRBV21-1,17,TRBJ1-5,TGTGCCAGCAGCAAAGCCCTGGGAGCTTTGAGCAATCAGCCCCAGCATTTT,CASSKALGALSNQPQHF
TRBD1,NA,TRBV5-1,13,TRBJ2-4,TGCGCCAGCAGCCCGGACAGGGTGGACATTCAGTACTTC,CASSPDRVDIQYF
NA,NA,TRBV4-1,15,TRBJ1-4,TGCGCCAGCAGCCAAGAGGGACGGCTTAATGAAAAACTGTTTTTT,CASSQEGRLNEKLFF
TRBD1,NA,TRBV27,18,TRBJ2-6,TGTGCCAGCAGTTACCGGACAGGGGCGTACTCTGGGGCCAACGTCCTGACTTTC,CASSYRTGAYSGANVLTF